These 18 T cell receptor beta chains originate from one sample sequenced in a study of T cells in Graves' hyperthyroidism and ophthalmopathy. Researchers amplified the TCR beta CDR3 regions from RNA transcripts. First-round RT-PCR of the TCR CDR3 relied on the HTBI primer set. TCRdb processed the multiplex PCR reads anew with MiXCR; each CDR3 protein has one entry. The data show 660,000 or so distinct CDR3 sequences, under 25% seen once. Source material: blood. These receptors all come from a young man with Graves' ophthalmopathy.

V gene TRBV12-3 or TRBV12-4 combines with J gene TRBJ2-3; 8 positions match TRBD2. The junction had 8 bases not matched to a gene; V was cut back by 8 bases and J by 4 bases. The CDR3 runs to 14 residues. CDR3 sequence: CASLRAGAPDTQYF. The CDR3 DNA sequence: TGTGCCAGCTTGAGAGCGGGAGCGCCAGATACGCAGTATTTT.

This clonotype has just a few counts. The chain couples TRBV24-1 to TRBJ2-6, with D hard to call. CDR1 KGHDR and CDR2 SFDVKD come from the germline V gene. This CDR3 region has 15 residues. Trimming removed 4 bases from V and 1 base from J, with 7 bases in between. In nucleotides, the CDR3 is TGTGCCACCAGTGACCACGGTTCTGGGGCCAACGTCCTGACTTTC. It encodes CATSDHGSGANVLTF.

The J gene is TRBJ2-7, the V gene TRBV2; D uncertain. Trimming shortened V by 8 bases and J by 0 bases, and 14 bases separated the two germline ends. The CDR3 has 14 residues. CDR1 and CDR2 from the germline V gene are SNHLY and FYNNEI. CDR3 residues: CASRLKGSSYEQYF. DNA for the CDR3: TGTGCCAGCCGGTTGAAAGGAAGCTCCTACGAGCAGTACTTC.

The V call is TRBV3-1, the J call TRBJ1-5, with 7 bases identical to TRBD1. Per the germline V gene, CDR1 is LGHDT and CDR2 is YNNKEL (reference sequence). The CDR3 has 15 amino acids. V shed 2 bases and J 6 bases; nucleotides not matched to a gene: 7. The CDR3 sequence is CASSQMAGGSQPQHF. The CDR3 nucleotides read TGTGCCAGCAGCCAAATGGCAGGGGGAAGTCAGCCCCAGCATTTT.

The chain recombines TRBV5-1 with TRBJ2-7, with 7 bases fitting TRBD2. CDR1 and CDR2 (germline): SGHRS, YFSETQ. CDR3 length: 15 amino acids. V was clipped by 4 bases and J by 4 bases; unmatched bases: 11. The CDR3 DNA reads as TGCGCCAGCAGCGGGCGGGGGTCCCAACAGTACGAGCAGTACTTC. This sequence encodes CASSGRGSQQYEQYF. Full variable domain (rest looked up from reference TRBV5-1 and TRBJ2-7): KAGVTQTPRYLIKTRGQQVTLSCSPISGHRSVSWYQQTPGQGLQFLFEYFSETQRNKGNFPGRFSGRQFSNSRSEMNVSTLELGDSALYLCASSGRGSQQYEQYFGPGTRLTVT.

This chain connects TRBV12-3 or TRBV12-4 to TRBJ2-1; 9 positions match TRBD2. This CDR3 spans 16 amino acids. The V segment lost 4 bases and the J segment 4 bases; nucleotides outside the gene matches: 8. The CDR3 reads CASSYSAGGTYNEQFF. The CDR3 DNA is TGTGCCAGCAGTTATTCGGCGGGAGGGACGTACAATGAGCAGTTCTTC.

This clonotype was detected ten times or more. The chain links TRBV5-1 to TRBJ2-1; 11 bases fit TRBD2. Losses at the gene ends were 0 bases for V and 6 bases for J; bases not matched to a gene: 5. Germline loops: CDR1 SGHRS, CDR2 YFSETQ. The CDR3 is made up of 16 amino acids. CDR3 protein: CASSLVLAGGINEQFF. The CDR3 DNA is TGCGCCAGCAGCTTGGTCCTAGCGGGAGGTATCAATGAGCAGTTCTTC.

This clonotype was counted ten times or more. The chain uses TRBV20-1 and TRBJ2-7, with D perhaps TRBD1 or TRBD2 (5 bases each). The CDR3 spans 13 residues. V was clipped by 3 bases and J by 2 bases, with 11 bases between them. CDR1 DFQATT and CDR2 SNEGSKA come from the germline V gene (reference sequence). CDR3 nucleotides: TGCAGTGCTAGGCGCAGGGACGCCTACGAGCAGTACTTC. Protein sequence: CSARRRDAYEQYF.

J is TRBJ2-7 and V is TRBV30; D might be TRBD1 (5 bases). Trimming shortened V by 4 bases and J by 0 bases, and 10 bases separated the two germline ends. The CDR3 is 13 residues long. Germline-derived CDR1 and CDR2 are GTSNPN and SVGIG (reference sequence). The CDR3 reads CAWNAGISYEQYF. In nucleotides, the CDR3 is TGTGCCTGGAATGCAGGGATCTCCTACGAGCAGTACTTC.

The V gene is TRBV27, the J gene TRBJ2-3, with 7 bases matching TRBD1. With 6 bases clipped from V and 6 bases from J, the junction kept 3 bases outside the gene matches. The CDR3 totals 12 residues. Germline lookup yields CDR1 MNHEY and CDR2 SMNVEV (reference sequence). CDR3 in DNA: TGTGCCAGCAGGCAGGGGGAGGATACGCAGTATTTT. As protein: CASRQGEDTQYF.

This clonotype was found a few times. This chain links TRBV6-1 with TRBJ2-7, with TRBD1 identical over 9 bases. CDR3 length equals 14 residues. V gave up 9 bases and J gave up 4 bases; unmatched junction bases: 10. Germline V gene lookup returns CDR1 MNHNS and CDR2 SASEGT. Written as DNA, the CDR3 is TGTGCCAGTCGTCTGGACAGGGGTGGGTACGAGCAGTACTTC. Protein product: CASRLDRGGYEQYF.

This clonotype was recorded many times. This CDR3 is CASSQGFQETQYF. CDR3 coding DNA: TGTGCCAGCAGTCAGGGCTTTCAAGAGACCCAGTACTTC. The rearrangement uses TRBV28 and TRBJ2-5, with D possibly matching TRBD1 (5 bases). The CDR3 contains 13 residues. Trimming took 5 bases from V and 2 from J, leaving 9 bases between them. Germline V CDR1 and CDR2: MDHEN, SYDVKM.

The chain carries TRBV7-9 and TRBJ1-2; 8 bases match TRBD1. The V and J ends lost 5 bases and 0 bases, in that order; junction bases with no gene match: 8. Germline CDR1 SEHNR, CDR2 FQNEAQ (reference sequence). The CDR3 has 16 amino acids. The CDR3 spells CASSRTGPEANYGYTF. Here the CDR3 DNA reads TGTGCCAGCAGCCGGACAGGGCCGGAAGCTAACTATGGCTACACCTTC.

This clonotype was seen repeatedly, ten times or more. This chain joins TRBV28 and TRBJ2-7; 9 nucleotides agree with TRBD1. The CDR3 has 15 amino acids. V trimming: 4 bases; J trimming: 0 bases; junction bases outside the gene matches: 4. In germline, CDR1 is MDHEN, CDR2 SYDVKM. This chain's CDR3 is CASSSGDRDSYEQYF. CDR3 in DNA: TGTGCCAGCAGTTCCGGGGACAGGGACTCCTACGAGCAGTACTTC. The full variable domain, rest sourced from reference TRBV28 and TRBJ2-7, is DVKVTQSSRYLVKRTGEKVFLECVQDMDHENMFWYRQDPGLGLRLIYFSYDVKMKEKGDIPEGYSVSREKKERFSLILESASTNQTSMYLCASSSGDRDSYEQYFGPGTRLTVT.

This chain connects TRBV20-1 to TRBJ1-4; unclear D gene. The CDR3 loop spans 14 amino acids. V was clipped by 5 bases and J by 0 bases, with 10 bases between them. The germline CDR1 and CDR2 sequences are DFQATT and SNEGSKA (reference sequence). The DNA of the CDR3 is TGCAGTGCTTTCGAGAAAACAACTAATGAAAAACTGTTTTTT. This sequence encodes CSAFEKTTNEKLFF.

This clonotype was observed many times. This rearrangement joins TRBV28 to TRBJ1-5; no firm D call. The CDR3 spans 15 residues. Germline V lookup: CDR1 MDHEN, CDR2 SYDVKM. V lost 3 bases to trimming and J lost 0 bases, with 9 bases between them. The CDR3, as DNA: TGTGCCAGCAGTTTCACAGATTTTAGCAATCAGCCCCAGCATTTT. Residues: CASSFTDFSNQPQHF.

V is TRBV20-1 and J is TRBJ2-7, with TRBD2 matching 16 bases. This CDR3 contains 15 residues. Trimming cost V 3 bases and J 5 bases; bases outside gene matches: 4. Germline V gene sequence: CDR1 DFQATT, CDR2 SNEGSKA (reference sequence). The CDR3 sequence: CSARGLAGGPHEQYF. DNA for the CDR3: TGCAGTGCTAGGGGACTAGCGGGAGGGCCTCACGAGCAGTACTTC.

This clonotype showed up just a few times. An end of the junction differs from the germline gene, which may be a read error. The V gene is TRBV7-7, the J gene TRBJ1-2, with D possibly matching TRBD1 (5 bases). Germline V gene data show CDR1 as SSHAT and CDR2 as FNYEAQ (reference sequence). The CDR3 is 16 residues long. CDR3 coding DNA: TGTGCTAGCAGCTTAGGGGCCCCGGACGGTATCTATGGCTACACCTTC. Translated: CASSLGAPDGIYGYTF.